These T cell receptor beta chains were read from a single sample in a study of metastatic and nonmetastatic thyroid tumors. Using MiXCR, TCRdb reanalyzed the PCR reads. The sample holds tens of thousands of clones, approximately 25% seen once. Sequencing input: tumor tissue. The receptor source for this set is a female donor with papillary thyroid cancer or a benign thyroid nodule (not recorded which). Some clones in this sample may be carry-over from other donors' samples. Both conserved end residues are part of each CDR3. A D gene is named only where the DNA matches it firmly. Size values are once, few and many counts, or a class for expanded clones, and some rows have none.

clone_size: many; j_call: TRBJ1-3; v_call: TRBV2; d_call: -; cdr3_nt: TGTGCCAGCACAGGGGCTGGAAACACCATATATTTT; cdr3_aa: CASTGAGNTIYF
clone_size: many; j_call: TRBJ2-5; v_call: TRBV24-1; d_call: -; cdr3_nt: TGTGCCACCAGTGATAGGGTACTAGGGCTAGAGACCCAGTACTTC; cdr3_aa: CATSDRVLGLETQYF
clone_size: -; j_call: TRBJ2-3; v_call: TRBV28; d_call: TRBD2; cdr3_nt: TGTGCCAGCAGTTCGATTAGCGGGAGTGGGGCAGATACGCAGTATTTT; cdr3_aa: CASSSISGSGADTQYF
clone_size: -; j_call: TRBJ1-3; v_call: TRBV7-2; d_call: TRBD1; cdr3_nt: TGTGCCAGCAGCTTCGGGACAGGGAAAGGAAACACCATATATTTT; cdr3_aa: CASSFGTGKGNTIYF
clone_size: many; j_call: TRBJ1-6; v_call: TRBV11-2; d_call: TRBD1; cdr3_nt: TGTGCCAGCCGGGACAGGGATCACTCACCCCTCCACTTT; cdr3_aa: CASRDRDHSPLHF
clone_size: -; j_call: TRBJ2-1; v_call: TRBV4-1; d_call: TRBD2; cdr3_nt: TGCGCCAGCAGCCATCCACCTCCTTCGGGGGGGAATGAGCAGTTCTTC; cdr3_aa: CASSHPPPSGGNEQFF
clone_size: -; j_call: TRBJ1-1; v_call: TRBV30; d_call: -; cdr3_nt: TGTGCCTGGAGTGAGTCGGGGCGCACTGAAGCTTTCTTT; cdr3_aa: CAWSESGRTEAFF
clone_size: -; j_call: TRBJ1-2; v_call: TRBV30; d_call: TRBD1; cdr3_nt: TGTGCCTGGGGCGGACAGGGGGCATCTAACTATGGCTACACCTTC; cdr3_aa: CAWGGQGASNYGYTF
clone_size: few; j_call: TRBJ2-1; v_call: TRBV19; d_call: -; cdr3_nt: TGTGCCAGTAGCCCCCGGGTAGTGAGTGAGCAGTTCTTC; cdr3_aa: CASSPRVVSEQFF
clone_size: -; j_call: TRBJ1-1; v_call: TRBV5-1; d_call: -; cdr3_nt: TGCGCCAGCAGCTTGGGGGAGGTGAACACTGAAGCTTTCTTT; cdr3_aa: CASSLGEVNTEAFF
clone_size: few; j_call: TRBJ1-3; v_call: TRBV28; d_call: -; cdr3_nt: TGTGCCAGCAGTACTAACACCTTGAGCTCTGGAAACACCATATATTTT; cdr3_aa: CASSTNTLSSGNTIYF
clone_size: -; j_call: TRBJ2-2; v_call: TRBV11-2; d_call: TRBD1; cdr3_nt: TGTGCCAGCAGCTTAGAGCGGGACAGGGGAGCAGGGGAGCTGTTTTTT; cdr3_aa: CASSLERDRGAGELFF
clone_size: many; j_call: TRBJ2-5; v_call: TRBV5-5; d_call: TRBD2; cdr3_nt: TGTGCCAGCAGCTTAGGGCCGGGGGGAGCCCAGTCCTTC; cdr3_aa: CASSLGPGGAQSF
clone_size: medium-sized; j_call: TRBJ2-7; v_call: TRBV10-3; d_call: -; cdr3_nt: TGTGCCATCAGTGAGTCTTCTAGTGACGAGCAGTACTTC; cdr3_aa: CAISESSSDEQYF
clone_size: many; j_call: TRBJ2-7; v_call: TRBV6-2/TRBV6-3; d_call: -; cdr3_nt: TGTGCCAGCAGTCGCGGCCGGCTAGCGTTGGGCCAGCAGTACTTC; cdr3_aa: CASSRGRLALGQQYF
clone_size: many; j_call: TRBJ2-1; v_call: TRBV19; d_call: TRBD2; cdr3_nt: TGTGCCAGTAGTATAGCCCTTCCGGGACTAGCGGTTAATGAGCAGTTCTTC; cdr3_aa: CASSIALPGLAVNEQFF
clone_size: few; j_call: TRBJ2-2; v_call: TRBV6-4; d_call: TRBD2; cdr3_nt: TGTGCCAGCAGTGACTCGCGGGCGGGGGATACCGGGGAGCCGGTTTTT; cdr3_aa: CASSDSRAGDTGEPVF
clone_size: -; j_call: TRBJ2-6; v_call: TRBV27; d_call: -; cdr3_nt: TGTGCCAGCAGGGGTCAAACAGCCTCCGGGGCAAACGTCCAGACTTTC; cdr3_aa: CASRGQTASGANVQTF
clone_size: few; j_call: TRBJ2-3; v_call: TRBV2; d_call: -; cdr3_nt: TGTGCCAGCAAGGGGGGAACGACTAGAAAAGATACGCAGTATTTT; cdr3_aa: CASKGGTTRKDTQYF
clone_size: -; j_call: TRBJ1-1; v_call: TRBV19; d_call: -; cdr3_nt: TGTGCCAGTAGTCGACGTATGAACACTGAAGCTTTCTTT; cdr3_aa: CASSRRMNTEAFF
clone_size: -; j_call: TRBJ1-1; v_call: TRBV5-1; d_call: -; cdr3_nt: TGCGCCAGCAGCTTGGGGCACCATGAAGCTTTCTTT; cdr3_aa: CASSLGHHEAFF
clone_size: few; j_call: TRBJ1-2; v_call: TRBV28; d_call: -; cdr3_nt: TGTGCCAGCACCGGAGCCCCATGGTCCGGTGGCTACACCTTC; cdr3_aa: CASTGAPWSGGYTF
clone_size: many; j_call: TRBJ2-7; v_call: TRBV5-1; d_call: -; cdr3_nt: TGCGCCAGCAGCTTGAGGACTGGCTACGAGCAGTACTTC; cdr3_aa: CASSLRTGYEQYF
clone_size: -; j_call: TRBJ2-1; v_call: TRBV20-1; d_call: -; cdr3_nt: TGCAGTGCAAGTAGCTTGAGGACCCCCGAGCAGTTCTTC; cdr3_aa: CSASSLRTPEQFF
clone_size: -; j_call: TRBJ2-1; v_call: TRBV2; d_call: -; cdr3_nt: TGTGCCAGCAGTTCGGGACACAGTTCCTACAATGAGCAGTTCTTC; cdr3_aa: CASSSGHSSYNEQFF
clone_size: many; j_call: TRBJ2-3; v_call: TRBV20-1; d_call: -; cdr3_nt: TGCAGGCCGAAGCCCTCCCATAGCACAGATACGCAGTATTTT; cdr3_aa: CRPKPSHSTDTQYF
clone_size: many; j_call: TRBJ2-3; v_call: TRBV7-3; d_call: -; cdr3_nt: TGTGCCAGCAGCTTAACCGGGGCCAGCACAGATACGCAGTATTTT; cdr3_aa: CASSLTGASTDTQYF
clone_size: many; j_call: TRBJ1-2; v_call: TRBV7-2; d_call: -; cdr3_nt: TGTGCCAGCACCCTTGGCAGTCGAAGATTGGGTGGCTACACCTTC; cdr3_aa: CASTLGSRRLGGYTF
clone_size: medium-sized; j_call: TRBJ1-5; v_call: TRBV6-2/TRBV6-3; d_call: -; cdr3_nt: TGTGCCAGCAGTTACTACGACAGCCAAAGGCCCCAGCATTTT; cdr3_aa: CASSYYDSQRPQHF
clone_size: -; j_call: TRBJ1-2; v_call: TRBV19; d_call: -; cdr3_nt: TGTGCCAGTACCAGGGACACCGGAATAGTATATGGCTACACCTTC; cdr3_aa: CASTRDTGIVYGYTF
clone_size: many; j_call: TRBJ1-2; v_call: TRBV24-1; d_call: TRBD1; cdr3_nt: TGTGCCACCAGTGATTGGACAGGGGGCAACTATGGCTACACCTTC; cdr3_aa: CATSDWTGGNYGYTF
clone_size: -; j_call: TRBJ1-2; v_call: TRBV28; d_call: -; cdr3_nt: TGTGCCAGCAGCCCCCGGGACGGTCGGTTAGACTATGGCTACACCTTC; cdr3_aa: CASSPRDGRLDYGYTF
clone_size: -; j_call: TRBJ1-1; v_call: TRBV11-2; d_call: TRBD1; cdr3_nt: TGTGCCAGCAACCAGGGACAGAGGAACACTGAAGCTTTCTTT; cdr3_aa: CASNQGQRNTEAFF
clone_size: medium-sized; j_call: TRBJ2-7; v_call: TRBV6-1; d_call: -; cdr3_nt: TGTGCCAGCAGTGATTCCTACGAGCAGTACTTC; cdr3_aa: CASSDSYEQYF
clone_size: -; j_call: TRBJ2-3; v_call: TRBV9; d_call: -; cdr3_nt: TGTGCCAGCAGCGTAGCTGCGGGGGATACGCAGTATTTT; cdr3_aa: CASSVAAGDTQYF
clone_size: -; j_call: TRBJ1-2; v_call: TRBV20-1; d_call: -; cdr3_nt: TGCAGTGCTAGTTTCGGGACGGATTACTATGGCTACACCTTC; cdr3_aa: CSASFGTDYYGYTF
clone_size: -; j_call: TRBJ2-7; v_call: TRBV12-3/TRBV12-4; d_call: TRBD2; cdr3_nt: TGTGCCAGCACCGAGAGCGGGAGGTCTCGGAGGGACGAGCAGTACTTC; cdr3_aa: CASTESGRSRRDEQYF
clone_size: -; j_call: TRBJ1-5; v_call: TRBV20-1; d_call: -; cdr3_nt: TGCAGTGCTAGGGACAAAAACCATCAGCCCCAGCATTTT; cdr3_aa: CSARDKNHQPQHF
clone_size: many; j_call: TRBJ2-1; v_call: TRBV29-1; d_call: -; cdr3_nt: TGCAGCGTTTACAGGCTATCAGCGGATGAGCAGTTCTTC; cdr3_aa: CSVYRLSADEQFF
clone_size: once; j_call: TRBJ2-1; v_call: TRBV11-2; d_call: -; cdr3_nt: TGTGCCAGCAGCTTCCCTGGGTGGGTTGGTTACAATGAGCAGTTCTTC; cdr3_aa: CASSFPGWVGYNEQFF
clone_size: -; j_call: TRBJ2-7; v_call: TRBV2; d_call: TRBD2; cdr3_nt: TGTGCCAGCAGTGAAGAAGCGGCGTTGGTAGCGGGGGGAGGTTACGAGCAGTACTTC; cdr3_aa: CASSEEAALVAGGGYEQYF